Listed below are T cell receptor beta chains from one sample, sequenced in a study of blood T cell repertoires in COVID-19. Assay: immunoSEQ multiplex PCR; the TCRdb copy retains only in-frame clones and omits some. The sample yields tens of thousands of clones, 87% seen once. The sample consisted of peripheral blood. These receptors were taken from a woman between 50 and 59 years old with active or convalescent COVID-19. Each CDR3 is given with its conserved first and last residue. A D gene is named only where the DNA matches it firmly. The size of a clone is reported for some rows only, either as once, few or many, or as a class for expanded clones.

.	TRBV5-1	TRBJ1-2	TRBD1	TGCGCCAGCAGCTTGTCGGGACAGGGGGAAGAGGGCGGCTACACCTTC	CASSLSGQGEEGGYTF
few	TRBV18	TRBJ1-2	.	TGTGCCAGCTCACCAGGGGAGCTTTACGGCTACACCTTC	CASSPGELYGYTF
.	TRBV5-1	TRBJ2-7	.	TGCGCCAGCAGCTACCCTGAGGGGGAGGGCTGGGAGCAGTACTTC	CASSYPEGEGWEQYF
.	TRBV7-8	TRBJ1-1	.	TGTGCCAGCAGCTCCAGGGAACACACTGAAGCTTTCTTT	CASSSREHTEAFF
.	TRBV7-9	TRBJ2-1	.	TGTGCCAGCAGCTTACCCCCCCTCGGACTGTACAATGAGCAGTTCTTC	CASSLPPLGLYNEQFF
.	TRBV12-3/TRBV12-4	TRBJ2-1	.	TGTGCCAGCAGTTTAGTCCAGTACCATGAGCAGTTCTTC	CASSLVQYHEQFF
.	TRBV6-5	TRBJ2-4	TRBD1	TGTGCCAGCAGTTACGTCGACAGGGGCATTCAGTACTTC	CASSYVDRGIQYF
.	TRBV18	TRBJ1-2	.	TGTGCCAGCTCACGACAGCTTTATGGCTACACCTTC	CASSRQLYGYTF
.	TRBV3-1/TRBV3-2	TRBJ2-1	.	TGTGCCAGCAGCCAAGATCCAGGGAGGGGGAGCTACAATGAGCGGCAGTTCTTC	CASSQDPGRGSYNERQFF
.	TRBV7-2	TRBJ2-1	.	TGTGCCAGCAGCTTAGACAGGGCATACAATGAGCAGTTCTTC	CASSLDRAYNEQFF
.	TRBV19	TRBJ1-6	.	TGTGCCAGTAGTGATCCAGGGAATTCACCCCTCCACTTT	CASSDPGNSPLHF
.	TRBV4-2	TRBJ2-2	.	TGTGCCAGCAGCCAAGAATGGACATACCCCGGGGAGCTGTTTTTT	CASSQEWTYPGELFF
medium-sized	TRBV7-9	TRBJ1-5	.	TGTGCCAGCAGCTTAGTTGGAGGAGGCAATCAGCCCCAGCATTTT	CASSLVGGGNQPQHF
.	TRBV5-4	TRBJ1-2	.	TGTGCCAGCAGGTTGGGGGGAGTCGATACCACCTACACCTTC	CASRLGGVDTTYTF
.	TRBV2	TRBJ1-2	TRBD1	TGTGCCAGCAGTGCAGGGGGCTATGGCTACACCTTC	CASSAGGYGYTF
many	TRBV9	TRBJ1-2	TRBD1	TGTGCCAGCAGCGTAGGGACAGGAGGATACTATGGCTACACCTTC	CASSVGTGGYYGYTF
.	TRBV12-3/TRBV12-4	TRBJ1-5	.	TGTGCCATCTCGGGGGTAGGGCCCCAGCATTTT	CAISGVGPQHF
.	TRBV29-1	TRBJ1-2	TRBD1	TGCAGCGTTGAACGGGACAGGGGAGGATCCACCTTC	CSVERDRGGSTF
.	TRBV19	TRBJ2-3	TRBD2	TGTGCCAGTAGTATAGGAGCGGGGGGACCCACAGATACGCAGTATTTT	CASSIGAGGPTDTQYF
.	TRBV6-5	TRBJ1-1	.	TGTGCCGCCAGAAATTGGAACACTGAAGCTTTCTTT	CAARNWNTEAFF
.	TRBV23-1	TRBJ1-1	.	TGCGCCAGCAGTCAATTGGAGGGCCTCACTGAAGCTTTCTTT	CASSQLEGLTEAFF
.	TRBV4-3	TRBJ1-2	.	TGCGCCAGCAGCCAAGATCGGCAGGCATTAGGTGGCTACACCTTC	CASSQDRQALGGYTF
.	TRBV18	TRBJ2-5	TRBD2	TGTGCCAGCTCACCGCTAGCGGGGGCGACGGAGACCCAGTACTTC	CASSPLAGATETQYF
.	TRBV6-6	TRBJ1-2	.	TGTGCCAGCAGTTACGGCAGGGAGGCCTTGGGCTATGGCTACACCTTC	CASSYGREALGYGYTF
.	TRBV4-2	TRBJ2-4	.	TGTGCCAGCAGCCAAGATCCGGGCGGCGGGGGCCTCGGAGCCAAAAACATTCAGTACTTC	CASSQDPGGGGLGAKNIQYF
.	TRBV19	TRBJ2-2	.	TGTGCCAGTAGTTTTGGAGACTCGTACACCGGGGAGCTGTTTTTT	CASSFGDSYTGELFF
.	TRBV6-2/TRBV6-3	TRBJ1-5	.	TGTGCCAGCAGTTACTCGGGGGGGCGAGGACTTCGTCAGCCCCAGCATTTT	CASSYSGGRGLRQPQHF
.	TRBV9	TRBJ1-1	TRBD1	TGTGCCAGCACCGCCGGACAGGTGAACACTGAAGCTTTCTTT	CASTAGQVNTEAFF
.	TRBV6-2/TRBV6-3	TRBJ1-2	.	TGTGCCAGCAGTTACTCGGCAGGGGCGGTCTATGGCTACACCTTC	CASSYSAGAVYGYTF
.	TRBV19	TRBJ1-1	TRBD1	TGTGCCAGTATGAGGGGACAGAGCAACACTGAAGCTTTCTTT	CASMRGQSNTEAFF
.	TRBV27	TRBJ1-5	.	TGTGCCAGCAGTTTAAGGGAGGAACAGCCCCAGCATTTT	CASSLREEQPQHF
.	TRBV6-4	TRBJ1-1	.	TGTGCCAGCAGTCCCCGCACAGGGCAGAACACTGAAGCTTTCTTT	CASSPRTGQNTEAFF
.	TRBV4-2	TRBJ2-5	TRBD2	TGTGCCAGCAGCCAAGAAAGGGAGCGGGGGGCCCGAGGGACCCAGTACTTC	CASSQERERGARGTQYF
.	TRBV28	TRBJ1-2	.	TGTGCCAGCAGTTTGGGGCAGAACTATGGCTACACCTTC	CASSLGQNYGYTF
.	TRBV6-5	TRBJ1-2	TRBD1	TGTGCCAGCAGGGGTGGACAGGGCCACTATGGCTACACCTTC	CASRGGQGHYGYTF
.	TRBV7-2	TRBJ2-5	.	TGTGCCAGCAGCTTATTTCCCGGGGAGACCCAGTACTTC	CASSLFPGETQYF
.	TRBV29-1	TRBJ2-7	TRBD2	TGCAGCGTTGGGGGGGGAACCTACGAGCAGTACTTC	CSVGGGTYEQYF
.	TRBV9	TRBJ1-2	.	TGTGCCAGCAGCGTAGACCCCGACGGGTGGGATGGCTACACCTTC	CASSVDPDGWDGYTF
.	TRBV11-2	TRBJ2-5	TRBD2	TGTGCCAGCAGCTTAGCAGCGGGGGTGGAGACCCAGTACTTC	CASSLAAGVETQYF
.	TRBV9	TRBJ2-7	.	TGTGCCAGCAGTATAGGGGGAGGGAGCTCCTACGAGCAGTACTTC	CASSIGGGSSYEQYF
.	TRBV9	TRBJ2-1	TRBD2	TGTGCCAGCACCCTCCGGCTAGCGGGGGATGAGCAGTTCTTC	CASTLRLAGDEQFF
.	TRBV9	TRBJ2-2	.	TGTGCCAGCAGCCCTTCGGGGACCGGGGAGCTGTTTTTT	CASSPSGTGELFF
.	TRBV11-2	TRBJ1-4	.	TGTGCCAGCAGCCCCGGAGTTGCAACTAATGAAAAACTGTTTTTT	CASSPGVATNEKLFF
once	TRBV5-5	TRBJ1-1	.	TGTGCCAGCAGCTTGGCCCCCGGCACTGAAGCTTTCTTT	CASSLAPGTEAFF
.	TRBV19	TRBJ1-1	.	TGTGCCAGTAGTAATGCGGGGGGCACTGAAGCTTTCTTT	CASSNAGGTEAFF
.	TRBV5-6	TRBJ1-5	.	TGTGCCAGCAGCTCGGGTCGGGGGACTAAGGATCAGCCCCAGCATTTT	CASSSGRGTKDQPQHF
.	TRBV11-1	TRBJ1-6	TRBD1	TGTGCCAGCAGCTTAGAAAGGACAGGGAATTCACCCCTCCACTTT	CASSLERTGNSPLHF
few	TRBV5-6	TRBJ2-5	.	TGTGCCAGCAGCTCCTCAGACAGCTTTGAGACCCAGTACTTC	CASSSSDSFETQYF
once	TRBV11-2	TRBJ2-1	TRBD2	TGTGCCAGCAGCACAACAGCGGGGGGCTGGGGTAATGAGCAGTTCTTC	CASSTTAGGWGNEQFF
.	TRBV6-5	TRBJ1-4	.	TGTGCCAGCAGTTCCCCGGGGGGGACTGAAAAACTGTTTTTT	CASSSPGGTEKLFF
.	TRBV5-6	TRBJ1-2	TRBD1	TGTGCCAGCAGCCATTCCGGGACAGGGTCCTATGGCTACACCTTC	CASSHSGTGSYGYTF